This TCR beta chain was retrieved from a study of blood T cell repertoires in COVID-19. Study-wide background: Some COVID-19 samples were acute and others convalescent; all came from the United States, Italy and Spain. The cDNA or gDNA used as material had been derived from T cells, B-cell-depleted T cells, or PBMCs.

CDR1 and CDR2 (germline): SGHAT, FQDESV (reference sequence). The CDR3 totals 16 residues. With V trimmed by 3 bases and J by 5 bases, 7 bases remained unmatched. Per the original methods: Scientists estimated how many nucleated cells there were by amplifying reference gene primers. Some clones are missing from TCRdb's copy, which holds only in-frame ones; the method was immunoSEQ multiplex PCR. D and trimming come from the DNA, and the V and J calls and clone size come from that table. Of roughly 250,000 clones in the sample, under 90% were seen once. The source is a woman aged 55 to 70 with active or convalescent COVID-19. Material: peripheral blood. V and J are TRBV11-1 and TRBJ2-3; 11 positions match TRBD2. The CDR3 region has the DNA TGTGCCAGCAGCTTCGTTAGCGGGGGGGCAGGAGATACGCAGTATTTT. It yields the protein CASSFVSGGAGDTQYF. The variable domain in full, completed from reference TRBV11-1 and TRBJ2-3, reads EAEVAQSPRYKITEKSQAVAFWCDPISGHATLYWYRQILGQGPELLVQFQDESVVDDSQLPKDRFSAERLKGVDSTLKIQPAELGDSAMYLCASSFVSGGAGDTQYFGPGTRLTVL.